This T cell receptor (beta chain) was documented in a study of identical twins. Study outcomes and limitations: Whereas memory repertoires showed no such difference, abundant cord blood beta clonotypes carried fewer insertions. It was out-of-frame TCR alpha sharing in monozygotic twins that models underestimated.

Trimming took off 3 bases at V and 0 bases at J, with 8 bases between the two ends. CDR3 size: 14 residues. Germline V gene lookup returns CDR1 DFQATT and CDR2 SNEGSKA (reference sequence). TCRdb re-called the 5' RACE reads with MiXCR, one entry per CDR3 protein. Of roughly 720,000 distinct CDR3 sequences in the sample, 15% to 20% were seen once. Notes on this clonotype: The antigen remains unidentified.

Every one of the donors was a healthy Caucasian. The sample also formed part of further work on T cells expressing NK-cell markers. That paper states: Sequencing of TCR beta repertoires drew on sorted CD3+CD56+NKG2C+, CD3+CD56+NKG2C- and CD3+CD56-NKG2C+ T cells.

The sequence was collected from a woman aged 18-30 years in good health. This sequence joins TRBV20-1 and TRBJ2-2; maybe TRBD2 (6 bases). The sample comprised PBMCs. Here the CDR3 DNA reads TGCAGTGCTAGGGGACTGACGAACACCGGGGAGCTGTTTTTT. Its translation is CSARGLTNTGELFF.